This T cell receptor beta chain was documented in a study of blood T cell repertoires in COVID-19. About the study: Donors in the United States, Italy and Spain gave samples during acute or convalescent COVID-19. T cells, B-cell-depleted T cells, or PBMCs supplied cDNA or gDNA.

Authors' analysis steps: Quantification of nucleated cells was approximated via reference gene primer amplification. The table came from immunoSEQ multiplex PCR; TCRdb's copy has only in-frame clones and leaves some out. For V, J and clone size, that table is used; D and trimming come from the DNA. Of roughly 200,000 clones in the sample, about 70% were seen once. Germline V gives CDR1 MNHEY, CDR2 SMNVEV (reference sequence). This CDR3 has 15 amino acids. V lost 4 bases and J 1 base, leaving 11 bases between the germline ends. This chain connects TRBV27 to TRBJ2-1, with a tentative D call TRBD1 (6 bases). The source of this sequence is a woman aged 45 to 65 with active or convalescent COVID-19. The sequencing input was peripheral blood. The CDR3 sequence: CASSSDTGSYNEQFF. The CDR3, as DNA: TGTGCCAGCAGTTCGGATACAGGGTCCTACAATGAGCAGTTCTTC.